The entry that follows covers one T cell receptor beta chain sequence. No cognate antigen has been identified for it. Base qualities are not at hand, and no much larger clone is one base apart. The immunoSEQ Assay, a bias-controlled multiplex PCR, was used to amplify TCRbeta CDR3 regions from genomic DNA. In the original analysis: Nucleated cell counts per sample were estimated from amplification of reference gene primers within the assay. To quantify the absolute abundance of each unique TCRbeta CDR3 rearrangement, sequence reads were collapsed and filtered. Productive Simpson clonality was computed per sample as the square root of Simpson's diversity index over productive rearrangements. TCRdb took this table from immuneACCESS and kept in-frame rearrangements with V and J called. Such tables lack part of the clones; where checked against another copy, unresolved V genes explain under half of the gap, and the rest is unexplained. The V and J calls and clone size are taken from that table; D and trimming were inferred from the DNA. The sample profile shows 250,000 to 400,000 clones; roughly 87% of them were found once. The ten most abundant clones make up 1% of the sample.

These data originate in a study of blood T cell repertoires in COVID-19 (dated by TCRdb to 2018 to 2021). About the investigation overall: Samples from collaborators originated in the United States, Italy and Spain and spanned both the acute and convalescent phases of COVID-19. Deeply sampled blood TCRbeta repertoires from subjects exposed to, actively infected with, or recovered from COVID-19 were included in the dataset. The sample metadata nearly always contained a de-identified subject ID, COVID-19 status, age in years and sex. The repertoires were released in a freely available public database intended as a resource for research on the immune response to SARS-CoV-2. The samples were drawn from the first 160 participants of the ongoing ImmuneRACE study and from 1,254 subjects provided by 6 global collaborators. HLA class I and class II types, where available, came from metadata supplied by the sample provider rather than from assay-based typing. The material from the prospective study consisted of cDNA or gDNA derived from T cells, B-cell-depleted T cells, or PBMCs.

Each collaborating institution followed its own protocols to collect whole blood in K2EDTA tubes. For TCRbeta analysis, collaborators shipped samples in one of three forms: frozen whole blood, isolated PBMCs, or DNA extracted from either of those sample types. The research as a whole found: The amount of clinical and demographic metadata varied by source and participant and was provided uncurated.

The sequence was collected from a man aged 45-60 years with active or convalescent COVID-19. The sample taken for sequencing was peripheral blood.

At the DNA level, the sequence is TGTGCCAGCAGCCTTCCGGAGCGGCATAGCAATCAGCCCCAGCATTTT. Its product reads: CASSLPERHSNQPQHF. The rearrangement combines TRBV7-2 with TRBJ1-5; the D gene cannot be named for sure. CDR1 SGHTA and CDR2 FQGNSA are derived from the germline V gene. V is reduced by 5 bases and J by 0 bases, leaving a spacing of 14 bases between them. The CDR3 contains 16 residues, cysteine and phenylalanine counted. Solely the CDR3 DNA is kept, with 48 bases framed from the first base.